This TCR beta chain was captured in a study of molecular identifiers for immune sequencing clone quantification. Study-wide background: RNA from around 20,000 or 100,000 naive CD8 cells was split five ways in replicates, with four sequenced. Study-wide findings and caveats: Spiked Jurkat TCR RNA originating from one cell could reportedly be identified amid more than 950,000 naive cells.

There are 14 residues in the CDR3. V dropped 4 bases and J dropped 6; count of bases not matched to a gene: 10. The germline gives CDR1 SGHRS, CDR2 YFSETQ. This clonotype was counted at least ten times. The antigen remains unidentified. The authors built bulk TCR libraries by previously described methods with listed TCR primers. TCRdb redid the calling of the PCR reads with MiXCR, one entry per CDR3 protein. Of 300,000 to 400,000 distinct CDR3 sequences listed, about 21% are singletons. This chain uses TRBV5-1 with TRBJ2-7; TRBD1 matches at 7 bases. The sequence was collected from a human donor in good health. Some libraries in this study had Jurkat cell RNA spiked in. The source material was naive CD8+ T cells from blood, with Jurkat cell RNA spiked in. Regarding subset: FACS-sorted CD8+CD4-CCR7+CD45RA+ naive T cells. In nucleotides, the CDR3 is TGCGCCAGCAGCCCGATCGGGACAGTCGCCGAGCAGTACTTC. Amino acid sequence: CASSPIGTVAEQYF. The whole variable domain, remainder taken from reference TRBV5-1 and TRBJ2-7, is KAGVTQTPRYLIKTRGQQVTLSCSPISGHRSVSWYQQTPGQGLQFLFEYFSETQRNKGNFPGRFSGRQFSNSRSEMNVSTLELGDSALYLCASSPIGTVAEQYFGPGTRLTVT.